The rows below give T cell receptor beta chains drawn from one sample of a study of cytomegalovirus exposure and HLA in healthy donors. Produced via immunoSEQ multiplex PCR; TCRdb's table is partial and in-frame only. Here the sample spans under 130,000 clones, around 76% being singletons. The sequenced sample was PBMCs. These receptors were collected from a young woman in good health and CMV-seropositive. CDR3s include the opening cysteine and the closing phenylalanine or tryptophan. Each record gives: J gene, clone size, V gene, D gene, CDR3 protein, CDR3 DNA. A D gene is named only where the DNA matches it firmly. Only part of the rows carry a size: once, few, many, or a class if the clone is expanded.

>TRBJ2-5|-|TRBV4-1|TRBD2
CASSSYPPGVASGSGGQETQYF
TGCGCCAGCAGCTCCTATCCCCCCGGAGTTGCTAGCGGGAGTGGAGGGCAAGAGACCCAGTACTTC
>TRBJ2-7|few|TRBV27|TRBD2
CASRLAGVFFF
TGTGCCAGCAGGCTAGCGGGAGTCTTCTTCTTC
>TRBJ2-1|once|TRBV27|-
CASSAGPRREQFF
TGTGCCAGCAGTGCGGGCCCCCGCCGCGAGCAGTTCTTC
>TRBJ1-1|-|TRBV7-9|-
CASSLGGGGTEAFF
TGTGCCAGCAGCTTAGGGGGGGGAGGAACTGAAGCTTTCTTT
>TRBJ2-7|-|TRBV7-2|TRBD1
CASTLRTGDEQYF
TGTGCCAGCACCCTGAGGACAGGGGACGAGCAGTACTTC
>TRBJ2-7|once|TRBV5-6|TRBD2
CASSLWWSMWGTNSYEQYF
TGTGCCAGCAGCTTGTGGTGGAGCATGTGGGGGACTAACTCCTACGAGCAGTACTTC
>TRBJ1-5|few|TRBV28|TRBD1
CASSFDRDNQPQHF
TGTGCCAGCAGTTTTGACAGGGACAATCAGCCCCAGCATTTT
>TRBJ2-1|few|TRBV6-5|TRBD1
CASSRDSNEQFF
TGTGCCAGCAGTCGGGACAGCAATGAGCAGTTCTTC
>TRBJ2-7|-|TRBV27|TRBD1
CASSFRGYYEQYF
TGTGCCAGCAGTTTCAGGGGGTACTACGAGCAGTACTTC
>TRBJ2-1|-|TRBV2|TRBD2
CASSQTSGGYYNEQFF
TGTGCCAGCAGCCAAACTAGCGGGGGGTACTACAATGAGCAGTTCTTC
>TRBJ2-2|-|TRBV7-7|-
CASSLVGGKGTGELFF
TGTGCTAGCAGCTTAGTTGGAGGGAAAGGCACCGGGGAGCTGTTTTTT
>TRBJ1-1|few|TRBV10-3|-
CAISEGQGNTEAFF
TGTGCCATCAGTGAAGGGCAGGGGAACACTGAAGCTTTCTTT
>TRBJ2-2|-|TRBV18|TRBD2
CASSPPGLAGDMDTGELFF
TGTGCCAGCTCACCACCGGGACTAGCGGGAGACATGGACACCGGGGAGCTGTTTTTT
>TRBJ2-4|-|TRBV25-1|-
CASRSPGGIQYF
TGTGCCAGCCGTTCCCCGGGTGGCATTCAGTACTTC
>TRBJ1-1|-|TRBV28|TRBD1
CASRSGGTEAFF
TGTGCCAGCAGATCAGGGGGCACTGAAGCTTTCTTT
>TRBJ2-3|-|TRBV2|TRBD2
CARGTSGGFTDTQYF
TGTGCCAGGGGGACTAGCGGGGGGTTCACAGATACGCAGTATTTT
>TRBJ1-5|-|TRBV19|TRBD1
CASTAGQGFGQPQHF
TGTGCCAGTACCGCGGGACAGGGGTTTGGTCAGCCCCAGCATTTT
>TRBJ2-3|-|TRBV5-1|-
CASSLVGGMSTDTQYF
TGCGCCAGCAGCTTGGTAGGAGGGATGAGCACAGATACGCAGTATTTT
>TRBJ1-2|once|TRBV4-1|TRBD1
CASSQDNGAGGPYGYTF
TGCGCCAGCAGCCAAGATAATGGGGCAGGGGGACCCTATGGCTACACCTTC
>TRBJ2-7|few|TRBV27|-
CASSSSWTTYYEQYF
TGTGCCAGCAGTTCCTCTTGGACTACCTACTACGAGCAGTACTTC
>TRBJ2-7|-|TRBV19|-
CASSISGSYEQYF
TGTGCCAGTAGTATATCGGGATCCTACGAGCAGTACTTC
>TRBJ1-5|-|TRBV6-6|-
CASTSRGSNQPQHF
TGTGCCAGCACCTCCAGGGGTTCCAATCAGCCCCAGCATTTT
>TRBJ1-2|once|TRBV5-1|TRBD1
CASSSRTGGAFYGYTF
TGCGCCAGCAGCTCCCGGACAGGGGGCGCTTTCTATGGCTACACCTTC
>TRBJ2-1|-|TRBV7-9|-
CASTPRSAGAYNEQFF
TGTGCCAGCACCCCTCGGAGCGCCGGCGCCTACAATGAGCAGTTCTTC
>TRBJ2-5|-|TRBV13|-
CASSFRLDPPETQYF
TGTGCCAGCAGCTTTAGACTAGATCCCCCAGAGACCCAGTACTTC
>TRBJ2-2|-|TRBV9|-
CASSPQLLTGELFF
TGTGCCAGCAGCCCTCAACTTCTTACCGGGGAGCTGTTTTTT
>TRBJ1-2|-|TRBV7-8|TRBD1
CASSRAQGANYGYTF
TGTGCCAGCAGTCGCGCCCAGGGGGCGAACTATGGCTACACCTTC
>TRBJ1-5|-|TRBV28|TRBD1
CASSSPQGLRRQPQHF
TGTGCCAGCAGTTCCCCACAGGGGCTGCGTAGACAGCCCCAGCATTTT
>TRBJ2-5|once|TRBV5-1|TRBD1
CASSTGDSQETQYF
TGCGCCAGCAGCACAGGGGACAGCCAAGAGACCCAGTACTTC
>TRBJ1-2|-|TRBV15|-
CATSRDYRAYTNYGYTF
TGTGCCACCAGCAGAGATTACAGGGCCTATACTAACTATGGCTACACCTTC
>TRBJ2-7|-|TRBV5-1|-
CASSSTHQNYEQYF
TGCGCCAGCAGCTCCACCCATCAGAACTACGAGCAGTACTTC
>TRBJ1-2|-|TRBV6-5|-
CASSTEGGYGYTF
TGTGCCAGCAGTACGGAGGGAGGCTATGGCTACACCTTC
>TRBJ1-3|once|TRBV9|-
CASSAGREGSGNTIYF
TGTGCCAGCAGCGCCGGCCGGGAGGGCTCTGGAAACACCATATATTTT
>TRBJ2-7|-|TRBV5-1|-
CASARGSYEQYF
TGCGCCAGCGCCAGGGGCTCCTACGAGCAGTACTTC
>TRBJ2-7|once|TRBV7-2|TRBD2
CASSSLTSGEYEQYF
TGTGCCAGCAGCTCGTTGACTAGCGGGGAGTACGAGCAGTACTTC
>TRBJ1-5|few|TRBV29-1|-
CSVAVGNNQPQHF
TGCAGCGTTGCGGTCGGGAACAATCAGCCCCAGCATTTT
>TRBJ2-5|-|TRBV2|TRBD1
CASTAGGFWETQYF
TGTGCCAGCACGGCAGGGGGCTTCTGGGAGACCCAGTACTTC
>TRBJ1-5|-|TRBV27|-
CASSPWAPRTLRNSNQPQHF
TGTGCCAGCAGTCCATGGGCCCCCCGGACACTACGGAATAGCAATCAGCCCCAGCATTTT
>TRBJ1-2|-|TRBV5-6|-
CASSPTNRDYGYTF
TGTGCCAGCAGCCCGACTAACCGGGACTATGGCTACACCTTC
>TRBJ2-3|-|TRBV10-3|TRBD2
CAISEKTGLGNTDTQYF
TGTGCCATCAGTGAGAAAACGGGACTAGGAAACACAGATACGCAGTATTTT
>TRBJ2-1|-|TRBV4-2|-
CASSQVSPTYNEQFF
TGTGCCAGCAGCCAAGTAAGCCCTACTTACAATGAGCAGTTCTTC
>TRBJ2-7|-|TRBV27|-
CASPPGPRAGSIHEQYF
TGTGCCAGCCCTCCGGGTCCTCGGGCAGGGTCGATCCACGAGCAGTACTTC
>TRBJ1-4|-|TRBV27|-
CASSLSQYDLFEKLFF
TGTGCCAGCAGTTTATCTCAGTACGATCTTTTTGAAAAACTGTTTTTT
>TRBJ2-1|once|TRBV11-3|TRBD2
CASSLTSGAYNEQFF
TGTGCCAGCAGCTTAACTAGCGGGGCTTACAATGAGCAGTTCTTC
>TRBJ2-2|-|TRBV9|-
CASSGGLLFTGELFF
TGTGCCAGCAGCGGGGGACTTCTTTTCACCGGGGAGCTGTTTTTT
>TRBJ2-1|-|TRBV25-1|TRBD2
CASSEYNSGGLNEQFF
TGTGCCAGCAGTGAATATAATAGCGGGGGCCTCAATGAGCAGTTCTTC
>TRBJ1-1|-|TRBV7-2|-
CASSLRQMPMNTEAFF
TGTGCCAGCAGCTTAAGACAGATGCCTATGAACACTGAAGCTTTCTTT
>TRBJ2-5|once|TRBV5-1|-
CASSLGGKETQYF
TGCGCCAGCAGCTTAGGAGGAAAGGAGACCCAGTACTTC
>TRBJ1-6|-|TRBV10-3|TRBD1
CAIKGQMNSPLHF
TGTGCCATCAAGGGACAGATGAATTCACCCCTCCACTTT
>TRBJ2-7|-|TRBV25-1|-
CASSGPPLWREQYF
TGTGCCAGCAGTGGGCCCCCCCTGTGGCGGGAGCAGTACTTC
>TRBJ2-2|-|TRBV2|-
CASSEWPGELFF
TGTGCCAGCAGTGAATGGCCAGGGGAGCTGTTTTTT
>TRBJ1-2|-|TRBV5-1|-
CASSPLGGAGYGYTF
TGCGCCAGCAGTCCCCTCGGGGGGGCAGGGTATGGCTACACCTTC
>TRBJ1-4|few|TRBV5-6|TRBD1
CASSRQGHEKLFF
TGTGCCAGCAGCCGACAGGGGCATGAAAAACTGTTTTTT